Sequencing of this T cell receptor beta chain was carried out in a study of shared clonotypes between healthy human individuals. Germline assignment: CDR1 SGHDT and CDR2 YYEEEE. Germline trimming cut 3 bases from V and 9 bases from J; bases unmatched to any gene: 12. The length of the CDR3 is 15 residues. Original handling: Filtering was not the same, since immunoSEQ gave junction-only sequences without quality scores. The repertoire was sequenced with immunoSEQ multiplex PCR; TCRdb's copy has only in-frame clones and lacks some. V, J and clone size are those of that table, while D and trimming were read from the DNA. The sample consists of some 2 million clones, 85% to 95% of them appearing once. CD45RO-negative, CCR7-selected cells formed the naive CD8 fraction, which excluded terminally differentiated effector memory CD45RA+ cells. Caucasian adults residing in Nashville, Tennessee made up all the donors.

The sample consisted of naive CD8+ T cells sorted from blood. The chain employs TRBV5-6 and TRBJ2-7; 10 positions agree with TRBD2. The clonotype was recovered from a man aged 18 to 30 in good health. CDR3 bases: TGTGCCAGCAGCTCTGTACTAGCGGGGAACTTTGGGCAGTACTTC. Its protein is CASSSVLAGNFGQYF.